This T cell receptor (beta chain) is from a study of OX40 agonist ivuxolimab in advanced cancers. Overall study: The patients received agonistic anti-OX40 (CD134) antibody ivuxolimab. Ivuxolimab was delivered to patients intravenously every 2 weeks at doses spanning 0.01 to 10 mg/kg. Overall study findings and caveats: In CD8+ T cells, expanded clones were on average more numerous than in CD4+. At 0.1-3.0 mg/kg, partial responders had clonal expansion among the lowest observed.

Some clones are missing from TCRdb's copy, which holds only in-frame ones; the method was immunoSEQ multiplex PCR. The sample consists of tens of thousands of clones, around 84% of them appearing once. This clone was observed a few times. Its antigen is unidentified. The sequencing used CD4+ or CD8+ T cells sorted from blood, collected in a trial of the OX40 agonist ivuxolimab. The source is an adult with an advanced solid tumor such as melanoma, head and neck, liver or kidney cancer.

CDR3 sequence reads: CASAGGLDSVNEQFF. The CDR3 nucleotides read TGTGCCTCAGCGGGGGGTTTAGATTCGGTTAATGAGCAGTTCTTC. The V gene is TRBV6-5, the J gene TRBJ2-1; 9 bases are a match to TRBD2. The V gene's germline CDR1 is MNHEY and CDR2 SVGAGI. V shed 11 bases and J 7 bases; nucleotides not matched to a gene: 15. The CDR3 is made up of 15 amino acids.